Listed below are T cell receptor beta chains from one sample, sequenced in a study of T cell changes during pregnancy in multiple sclerosis. Data came from immunoSEQ multiplex PCR; TCRdb stores just in-frame clones and leaves some out. The table has 55,000 to 75,000 clones, about 93% seen once. Sequenced here: peripheral blood, sampled in the third trimester of pregnancy. These receptors were obtained from a female donor in good health, enrolled as a control in a pregnancy study. CDR3s include the opening cysteine and the closing phenylalanine or tryptophan. The D gene is left open where the match is weak. Size values are once, few and many counts, or a class for expanded clones, and some rows have none.

size	V	J	D	CDR3	DNA
-	TRBV27	TRBJ2-7	-	CASSFRGSYEQYF	TGTGCCAGCAGTTTCCGGGGGTCCTACGAGCAGTACTTC
-	TRBV7-8	TRBJ1-5	-	CASSLREAVQPQHF	TGTGCCAGCAGCTTAAGAGAGGCGGTTCAGCCCCAGCATTTT
-	TRBV28	TRBJ2-2	TRBD1	CASSLFGGQGNTGELFF	TGTGCCAGCAGTTTATTTGGGGGACAGGGAAACACCGGGGAGCTGTTTTTT
-	TRBV5-6	TRBJ2-1	TRBD1	CASSFDRANYNEQFF	TGTGCCAGCAGCTTCGACAGGGCTAATTACAATGAGCAGTTCTTC
once	TRBV20-1	TRBJ2-5	-	CSARIGETQYF	TGCAGTGCTAGGATCGGGGAGACCCAGTACTTC
-	TRBV5-4	TRBJ1-1	TRBD1	CASKGPRDRDFNTEAFF	TGTGCCAGCAAAGGGCCCCGGGACAGGGACTTCAACACTGAAGCTTTCTTT
-	TRBV6-1	TRBJ1-5	-	CASSLGGEHQPQHF	TGTGCCAGCAGTCTCGGGGGGGAGCATCAGCCCCAGCATTTT
-	TRBV6-5	TRBJ1-2	-	CASSYGGMGYGYTF	TGTGCCAGCAGTTACGGGGGGATGGGCTATGGCTACACCTTC
-	TRBV9	TRBJ2-5	TRBD1	CASSQRDRAIETQYF	TGTGCCAGCAGCCAACGGGACAGGGCGATTGAGACCCAGTACTTC
-	TRBV18	TRBJ2-3	-	CASSPPVQTTQYF	TGTGCCAGCTCACCGCCGGTTCAAACTACGCAGTATTTT
-	TRBV19	TRBJ1-1	-	CACRLGLNTEAFF	TGTGCCTGTCGGCTGGGGCTGAACACTGAAGCTTTCTTT
-	TRBV11-2	TRBJ1-4	-	CASSLSGGGTNEKLFF	TGTGCCAGCAGCTTATCCGGCGGGGGCACTAATGAAAAACTGTTTTTT